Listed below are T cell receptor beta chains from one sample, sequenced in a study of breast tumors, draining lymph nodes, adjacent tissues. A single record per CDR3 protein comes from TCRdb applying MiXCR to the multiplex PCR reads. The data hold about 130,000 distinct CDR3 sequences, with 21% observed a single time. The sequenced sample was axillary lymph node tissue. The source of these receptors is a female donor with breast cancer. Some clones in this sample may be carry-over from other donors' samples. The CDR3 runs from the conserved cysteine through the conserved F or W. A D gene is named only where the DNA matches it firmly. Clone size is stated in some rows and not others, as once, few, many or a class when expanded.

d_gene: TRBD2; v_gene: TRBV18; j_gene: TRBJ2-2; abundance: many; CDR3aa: CASSPLASGNTGELFF; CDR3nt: TGTGCCAGCTCACCATTGGCTAGCGGGAACACCGGGGAGCTGTTTTTT
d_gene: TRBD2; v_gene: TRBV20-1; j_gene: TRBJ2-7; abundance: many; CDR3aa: CSARDGPSGFYEQYF; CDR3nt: TGCAGTGCTAGAGATGGGCCTAGCGGGTTCTACGAGCAGTACTTC
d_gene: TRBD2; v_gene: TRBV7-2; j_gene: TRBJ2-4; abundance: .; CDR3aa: CASSPSGRARYF; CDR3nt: TGTGCCAGCAGCCCTAGCGGGAGGGCCCGGTACTTC
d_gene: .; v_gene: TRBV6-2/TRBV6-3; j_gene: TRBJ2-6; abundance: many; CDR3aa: CASIQGTSGANVLTF; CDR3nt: TGTGCCAGCATTCAGGGTACCTCTGGGGCCAACGTCCTGACTTTC
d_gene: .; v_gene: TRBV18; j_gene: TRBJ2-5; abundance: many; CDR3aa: CASSPRPQETQYF; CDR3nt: TGTGCCAGCTCACCCCGGCCTCAAGAGACCCAGTACTTC
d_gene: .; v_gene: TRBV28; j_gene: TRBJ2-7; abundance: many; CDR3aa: CATAPPSASYEQYF; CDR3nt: TGTGCCACCGCACCCCCTAGCGCCTCCTACGAGCAGTACTTC
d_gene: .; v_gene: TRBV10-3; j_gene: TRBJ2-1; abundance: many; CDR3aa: CAISVGSPDGYNEQFF; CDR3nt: TGTGCCATCAGTGTGGGCTCCCCTGACGGTTACAATGAGCAGTTCTTC
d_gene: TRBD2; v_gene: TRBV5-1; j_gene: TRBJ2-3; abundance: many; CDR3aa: CASSFGRGGIDTQYF; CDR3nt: TGCGCCAGCAGCTTTGGGAGGGGAGGAATAGATACGCAGTATTTT
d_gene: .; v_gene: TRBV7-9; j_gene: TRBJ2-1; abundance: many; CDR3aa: CASSLVAGADEQFF; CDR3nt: TGTGCCAGCAGCTTAGTCGCGGGGGCTGATGAGCAGTTCTTC
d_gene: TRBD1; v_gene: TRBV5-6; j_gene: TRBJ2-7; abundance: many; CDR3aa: CASSGTVFGSYEQYF; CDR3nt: TGTGCCAGCAGCGGGACAGTTTTTGGGAGCTACGAGCAGTACTTC
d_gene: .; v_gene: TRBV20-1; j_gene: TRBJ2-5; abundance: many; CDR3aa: CSASRRALNNRETQYF; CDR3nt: TGCAGTGCCAGCCGCCGGGCCCTAAATAATCGGGAGACCCAGTACTTC
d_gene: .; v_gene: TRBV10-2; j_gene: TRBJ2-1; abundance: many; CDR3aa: CASSELENNEQFF; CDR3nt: TGCGCCAGCAGTGAGTTAGAAAACAATGAGCAGTTCTTC
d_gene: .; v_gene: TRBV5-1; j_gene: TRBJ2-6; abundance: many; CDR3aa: CASSLVREAGANVLTF; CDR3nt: TGCGCCAGCAGCTTGGTCAGGGAAGCTGGGGCCAACGTCCTGACTTTC
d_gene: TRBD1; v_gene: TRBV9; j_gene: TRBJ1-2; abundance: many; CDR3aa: CASSVGQGAGGYTF; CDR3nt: TGTGCCAGCAGCGTAGGACAGGGGGCAGGAGGCTACACCTTC
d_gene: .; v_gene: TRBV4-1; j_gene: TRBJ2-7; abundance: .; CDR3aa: CASSQEGGEQYF; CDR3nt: TGCGCCAGCAGCCAAGAAGGAGGCGAGCAGTACTTC
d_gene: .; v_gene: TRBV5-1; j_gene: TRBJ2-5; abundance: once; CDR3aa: CASSLGAPGQGLGETQYF; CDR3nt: TGCGCCAGCAGCTTGGGGGCCCCCGGGCAGGGGCTGGGAGAGACCCAGTACTTC
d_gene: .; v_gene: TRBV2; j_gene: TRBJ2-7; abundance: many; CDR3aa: CASSLADEQYF; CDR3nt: TGTGCCAGCAGTTTAGCGGACGAGCAGTACTTC
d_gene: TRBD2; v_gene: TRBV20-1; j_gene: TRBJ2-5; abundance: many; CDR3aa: CSAERLAGDQETQYF; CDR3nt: TGCAGTGCTGAACGACTAGCGGGGGACCAAGAGACCCAGTACTTC
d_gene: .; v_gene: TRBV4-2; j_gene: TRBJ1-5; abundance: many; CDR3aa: CASSQDRQRYSNQPQHF; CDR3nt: TGTGCCAGCAGCCAAGATCGCCAGAGATATAGCAATCAGCCCCAGCATTTT
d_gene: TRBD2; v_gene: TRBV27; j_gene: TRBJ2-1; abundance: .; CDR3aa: CASSSPPGGPRNEQFF; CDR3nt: TGTGCCAGCAGTTCCCCCCCGGGAGGGCCTCGTAATGAGCAGTTCTTC
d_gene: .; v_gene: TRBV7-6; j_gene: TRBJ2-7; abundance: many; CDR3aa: CASSLEGNAYEQYF; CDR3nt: TGTGCCAGCAGCTTAGAGGGCAACGCCTACGAGCAGTACTTC
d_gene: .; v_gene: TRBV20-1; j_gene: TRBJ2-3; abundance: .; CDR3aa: CSAGGGTDTQYF; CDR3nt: TGCAGTGCCGGAGGGGGGACAGATACGCAGTATTTT
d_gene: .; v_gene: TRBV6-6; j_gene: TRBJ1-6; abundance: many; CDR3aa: CASSWGEERRTPLHF; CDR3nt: TGTGCCAGCTCATGGGGTGAGGAACGCCGAACACCCCTCCACTTT
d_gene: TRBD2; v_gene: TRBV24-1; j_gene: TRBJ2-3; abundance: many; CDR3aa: CATKASGSPTDTQYF; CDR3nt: TGTGCCACCAAGGCTAGCGGGAGCCCCACAGATACGCAGTATTTT
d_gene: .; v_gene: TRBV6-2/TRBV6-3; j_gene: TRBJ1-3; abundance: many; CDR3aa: CASSQRWAGNTIYF; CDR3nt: TGTGCCAGCAGTCAGAGGTGGGCTGGAAACACCATATATTTT
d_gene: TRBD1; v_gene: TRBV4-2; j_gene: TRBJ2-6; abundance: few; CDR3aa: CASSLAQGQANVLTF; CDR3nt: TGTGCCAGCAGCTTGGCACAGGGGCAGGCCAACGTCCTGACTTTC